Below are 14 T cell receptor beta chains sequenced from a single sample in a study of blood T cell repertoires in COVID-19. Sequencing used immunoSEQ multiplex PCR; TCRdb keeps in-frame clones, though not all of them. The sample lists approximately 350,000 clones; 87% were seen once. The source material was peripheral blood. The origin of the receptors is a woman between 45 and 65 years old with COVID-19, enrolled during active disease.

This chain joins TRBV20-1 and TRBJ1-5; D not resolved. The CDR3 is 12 amino acids. In germline, CDR1 is DFQATT, CDR2 SNEGSKA (reference sequence). V dropped 5 bases and J dropped 2 bases, with 7 bases sitting between them. The CDR3 region has the DNA TGCAGTGCTGGTGGCGGCAATCAGCCCCAGCATTTT. This codes for CSAGGGNQPQHF.

The sample holds one count of this clone. V and J are TRBV18 and TRBJ2-6, with unresolved D. The germline V and J ends were trimmed by 4 bases and 0 bases, with 10 bases remaining between them. Germline CDR1 reads KGHSH; CDR2 reads LQKENI. The CDR3 sequence is 16 residues long. The CDR3 nucleotides read TGTGCCAGCTCACTATCCTCCCTCTCTGGGGCCAACGTCCTGACTTTC. Protein: CASSLSSLSGANVLTF.

The CDR3 region is CASSRSGTSVTYEQYF. The CDR3 nucleotides are TGCGCCAGCAGCCGGTCCGGGACTAGCGTAACCTACGAGCAGTACTTC. The chain couples TRBV5-1 to TRBJ2-7, with 10 bases matching TRBD2. CDR1 is SGHRS, CDR2 YFSETQ, per germline. V lost 4 bases and J lost 2; bases outside the gene matches: 9. This CDR3 spans 16 amino acids.

This chain connects TRBV18 to TRBJ2-5; D gene uncertain. The CDR3 is made up of 15 amino acids. Trimming cost V 2 bases and J 2 bases, with 12 bases left between them. CDR1 is KGHSH, CDR2 LQKENI, per germline. DNA for the CDR3: TGTGCCAGCTCACCAGCCTCCGTGAGACAAGAGACCCAGTACTTC. Residues: CASSPASVRQETQYF.

The chain links TRBV29-1 to TRBJ2-3, with 7 positions matching TRBD1. Germline CDR1 and CDR2: SQVTM and ANQGSEA. The CDR3 covers 14 residues. The J segment lost 0 bases and the V segment lost 8 bases, leaving 8 bases of the junction unmatched. CDR3 bases: TGCAGCATACCCGGGACAGTCAGCACAGATACGCAGTATTTT. It is translated as CSIPGTVSTDTQYF.

V is TRBV7-9 and J is TRBJ2-3, with D possibly matching TRBD1 (5 bases). This CDR3 comprises 15 residues. The germline CDR1 and CDR2 sequences are SEHNR and FQNEAQ (reference sequence). V dropped 4 bases and J dropped 2 bases, with 13 bases sitting between them. CDR3 sequence: CASSSLDRYTDTQYF. The CDR3 nucleotides read TGTGCCAGCAGCTCCCTTGACAGATACACAGATACGCAGTATTTT.

The chain combines TRBV19 with TRBJ2-3; D might be TRBD1 (6 bases). Germline assignment: CDR1 LNHDA and CDR2 SQIVND (reference sequence). Trimming cost V 2 bases and J 1 base, with 10 bases left between them. CDR3 length: 15 amino acids. CDR3 amino acids: CASSILQGGTDTQYF. CDR3 nucleotide sequence: TGTGCCAGTAGTATACTACAGGGCGGCACAGATACGCAGTATTTT.

The CDR3 protein is CASSLGQGFSYNEQFF. CDR3 sequence (DNA): TGTGCCAGCAGCTTGGGACAGGGTTTCTCCTACAATGAGCAGTTCTTC. This chain joins TRBV5-5 and TRBJ2-1, with 7 bases aligning to TRBD1. The germline V gene encodes CDR1 SGHKS and CDR2 YYEKEE (reference sequence). The CDR3 is 16 residues long. Germline trimming cut 0 bases from V and 0 bases from J; bases unmatched to any gene: 3.

The sample holds one count of this clone. The CDR3 DNA follows: TGTGCCAGCAGTTCACAGACCGGCACCATATATTTT. It specifies CASSSQTGTIYF. The chain is built from TRBV6-5 and TRBJ1-3; D not resolved. Germline CDR1 is MNHEY and CDR2 is SVGAGI. V was pared by 4 bases and J by 9 bases, with 10 bases between. CDR3 size: 12 residues.

The CDR3 spells CAISQRTGWDEQYF. The CDR3 bases are TGTGCCATCAGTCAACGGACAGGGTGGGACGAGCAGTACTTC. The chain couples TRBV10-3 to TRBJ2-7; 8 bases match TRBD1. The germline V gene has CDR1 ENHRY and CDR2 SYGVKD. V trimming: 5 bases; J trimming: 5 bases; junction bases outside the gene matches: 8. The CDR3 spans 14 residues.

This chain uses TRBV10-1 with TRBJ1-5, with D possibly TRBD1 on 5 matching bases. This CDR3 spans 12 amino acids. Germline CDR1 and CDR2: WNHNN and SYGVQD (reference sequence). V was trimmed by 10 bases and J by 10 bases, leaving 17 bases between them. The CDR3 reads CAKRGLGKPQHF. DNA of the CDR3: TGCGCCAAAAGGGGCCTTGGTAAACCCCAGCATTTT.

This rearrangement joins TRBV27 to TRBJ1-2; 7 bases fit TRBD1. The V gene end was trimmed by 6 bases and the J gene end by 2 bases; junction bases not matched to a gene: 6. CDR1 and CDR2 (germline): MNHEY, SMNVEV (reference sequence). The CDR3 has 14 residues. CDR3 sequence: CASSPRTGNYGYTF. The CDR3 DNA reads as TGTGCCAGCAGCCCCCGGACAGGCAACTATGGCTACACCTTC.

The chain uses TRBV6-5 and TRBJ1-2; 7 nucleotides align to TRBD1. The germline V gene encodes CDR1 MNHEY and CDR2 SVGAGI. V was clipped by 6 bases and J by 4 bases; unmatched bases: 8. CDR3 length: 14 amino acids. For the CDR3, the DNA is TGTGCCAGCAGCCTCGGACAGGCTAGCTATGGCTACACCTTC. This gives the protein CASSLGQASYGYTF.

This clone was observed a single time. The chain has TRBV3-1 (or the pseudogene TRBV3-2) and TRBJ2-7, with TRBD1 matching 10 bases. The trim removed 3 bases at V and 4 bases at J, leaving 6 bases unmatched. CDR3 length: 15 residues. The germline V gene has CDR1 LGHDT and CDR2 YNNKEL (reference sequence). The CDR3 loop reads CASSQQPGQGYEQYF. CDR3 sequence (DNA): TGTGCCAGCAGCCAGCAACCGGGACAGGGGTACGAGCAGTACTTC.